The subject of this entry is one T cell receptor (beta chain). Enrolled during active infection, Seattle patients were then followed longitudinally. TCRdb keeps only in-frame clones here, not all; method: immunoSEQ multiplex PCR. The sample yields some 180,000 clones, about four fifths seen once. The sample originates from a study of blood T cell repertoires in COVID-19. The sample consisted of peripheral blood. This TCR was sampled from a woman between 40 and 55 years old with COVID-19, enrolled during active disease.

The CDR3 sequence is CASSEGSARAKNIQYF. DNA for the CDR3: TGTGCCAGCAGCGAGGGTTCCGCCCGAGCCAAAAACATTCAGTACTTC. The rearrangement links TRBV5-4 to TRBJ2-4; a possible D gene is TRBD2 (5 bases). V lost 4 bases and J 0 bases, leaving 14 bases between the germline ends. Germline assignment: CDR1 SGHNT and CDR2 YYREEE (reference sequence). The CDR3 length is 16 residues.